The 25 T cell receptor beta chains presented below share a single source sample, sequenced in a study of T-cell reconstitution after alpha-beta-depleted transplantation in children. Preparation of the TCRbeta library was carried out with unique molecular identifiers. TCRdb reprocessed the PCR reads via MiXCR and lists one record per CDR3 protein. The sample carries more than 400,000 distinct CDR3 sequences, approximately 41% recorded once. This specimen consisted of PBMCs, obtained before TCRalphabeta/CD19-depleted stem cell transplant. The source is a girl aged 2 to 10 with aplastic anemia, due to receive a stem cell transplant.

This clonotype appeared many times. This chain uses TRBV12-3 or TRBV12-4 with TRBJ2-5; no clear D. This CDR3 has 14 amino acids. V was trimmed by 3 bases and J by 1 base, leaving 9 bases between them. CDR3: CASSLRQFQETQYF. In DNA, the CDR3 is TGTGCCAGCAGTTTGAGGCAGTTCCAAGAGACCCAGTACTTC.

There are many counts of this clonotype. The V call is TRBV28, the J call TRBJ1-5; D is undetermined. This CDR3 has 12 amino acids. Looked up from germline, CDR1 is MDHEN and CDR2 is SYDVKM. The V end was cut by 4 bases, the J end by 2 bases, with 3 bases between. CDR3 sequence (DNA): TGTGCCAGCAGTTCGGGCAATCAGCCCCAGCATTTT. This gives the protein CASSSGNQPQHF.

J is TRBJ2-1 and V is TRBV20-1; 11 positions agree with TRBD2. This CDR3 has 15 residues. Germline CDR1 reads DFQATT; CDR2 reads SNEGSKA (reference sequence). V was pared by 5 bases and J by 6 bases, with 9 bases of the junction left unmatched. CDR3 bases: TGCAGTGCTCCCGGGATAACTAGCGGGAGCAATGAGCAGTTCTTC. Its protein product is CSAPGITSGSNEQFF.

The chain joins TRBV20-1 to TRBJ2-1; no clear D. Germline assignment: CDR1 DFQATT and CDR2 SNEGSKA (reference sequence). The CDR3 has 14 residues. Trimming stripped 7 bases from V and 4 bases from J, with 17 bases between. DNA of the CDR3: TGCAGTGTTCTGCCTACAGTGTCTTACAATGAGCAGTTCTTC. It yields the protein CSVLPTVSYNEQFF.

The chain couples TRBV7-3 to TRBJ2-1; 12 positions match TRBD2. The CDR3 runs 14 residues. Germline V CDR1 and CDR2: SGHTA, FQGTGA. With V trimmed by 1 base and J by 12 bases, 4 bases remained unmatched. Here the CDR3 reads CASSLKTSGSLQFF. The DNA of the CDR3 is TGTGCCAGCAGCTTAAAGACTAGCGGGAGTTTGCAGTTCTTC.

The chain links TRBV6-5 to TRBJ2-5; 8 nucleotides align to TRBD1. Germline CDR1 MNHEY, CDR2 SVGAGI. Unmatched junction bases numbered 6, after V lost 2 bases and J lost 10 bases. The CDR3 is 13 amino acids. The CDR3 spells CASSYGQGRDQYF. Written as DNA, the CDR3 is TGTGCCAGCAGTTACGGACAGGGAAGGGACCAGTACTTC.

This clonotype was seen at least ten times. The CDR3 DNA reads as TGTGCCAGCAGCCAAGCGTGGGAGACCCAGTACTTC. Translated, it gives CASSQAWETQYF. The V gene is TRBV14, the J gene TRBJ2-5; no firm D call. Trimming shortened V by 1 base and J by 5 bases, and 5 bases separated the two germline ends. CDR1 and CDR2 from the germline V gene are SGHDN and FVKESK. The CDR3 is made up of 12 amino acids.

V is TRBV7-6 and J is TRBJ1-5; a weak D match, TRBD1 (5 bases). There are 13 residues in the CDR3. Trimming shortened V by 4 bases and J by 11 bases, and 15 bases separated the two germline ends. CDR1 and CDR2 (germline): SGHVS, FNYEAQ. DNA for the CDR3: TGTGCCAGCAGCTCGACAGAACAGTTTGCCCAGCATTTT. It yields the protein CASSSTEQFAQHF.

This clonotype came up a few times. This chain uses TRBV29-1 with TRBJ2-7; D uncertain. Trimming stripped 4 bases from V and 3 bases from J, with 13 bases between. The germline V gene has CDR1 SQVTM and CDR2 ANQGSEA. CDR3 length equals 13 residues. CDR3 protein: CSVVAGINYEQYF. CDR3 DNA: TGCAGCGTTGTCGCAGGAATTAACTACGAGCAGTACTTC.

This rearrangement joins TRBV28 to TRBJ1-4, with D uncertain. Germline V gene sequence: CDR1 MDHEN, CDR2 SYDVKM. V gave up 3 bases and J gave up 7 bases, with 18 bases separating them. The CDR3 loop spans 16 amino acids. The CDR3 region has the DNA TGTGCCAGCAGTTTCACGGGCGCGGGGTATGGTGAAAAACTGTTTTTT. Translation gives CASSFTGAGYGEKLFF. Complete variable domain (other parts from reference TRBV28 and TRBJ1-4): DVKVTQSSRYLVKRTGEKVFLECVQDMDHENMFWYRQDPGLGLRLIYFSYDVKMKEKGDIPEGYSVSREKKERFSLILESASTNQTSMYLCASSFTGAGYGEKLFFGSGTQLSVL.

The V call is TRBV5-1, the J call TRBJ1-1; weak D call: TRBD1 (6 bases). From germline, CDR1 is SGHRS and CDR2 YFSETQ. The CDR3 sequence is 18 residues long. V dropped 0 bases and J dropped 2 bases, with 20 bases sitting between them. Written as DNA, the CDR3 is TGCGCCAGCAGCTTGGGGGTGTCCTGGGGGCAAGCCAACACTGAAGCTTTCTTT. This gives the protein CASSLGVSWGQANTEAFF. Full variable domain (outside the CDR3, taken from reference TRBV5-1 and TRBJ1-1): KAGVTQTPRYLIKTRGQQVTLSCSPISGHRSVSWYQQTPGQGLQFLFEYFSETQRNKGNFPGRFSGRQFSNSRSEMNVSTLELGDSALYLCASSLGVSWGQANTEAFFGQGTRLTVV.

This clonotype has just a few counts. The chain combines TRBV5-5 with TRBJ2-7; no firm D call. Trimming removed 0 bases from V and 6 bases from J, with 7 bases in between. CDR1 and CDR2 (germline): SGHKS, YYEKEE (reference sequence). This CDR3 has 12 amino acids. The CDR3 nucleotides read TGTGCCAGCAGCTTGGGGTCTTCCGAGCAGTACTTC. Translated, it gives CASSLGSSEQYF.

The chain recombines TRBV9 with TRBJ2-4, with D unclear. The CDR3 contains 13 residues. The germline V and J ends were trimmed by 3 bases and 9 bases, with 13 bases remaining between them. Germline CDR1 is SGDLS and CDR2 is YYNGEE. DNA for the CDR3: TGTGCCAGCAGCGCGTCTACGGGTGGCATTCAGTACTTC. Translation: CASSASTGGIQYF.

At least ten counts were recorded for this clonotype. The chain uses TRBV6-5 and TRBJ1-2, with 7 bases aligning to TRBD1. CDR1 and CDR2 from the germline V gene are MNHEY and SVGAGI. V shed 4 bases, J shed 3 bases, and the junction held 8 bases outside the gene matches. The CDR3 contains 15 residues. The CDR3 spells CASSSSGGGDYGYTF. CDR3 nucleotide sequence: TGTGCCAGCAGTTCATCGGGAGGGGGCGACTATGGCTACACCTTC.

In its sample, this clonotype was seen a few times. The rearrangement joins TRBV6-5 to TRBJ2-1; 12 positions agree with TRBD2. CDR3 length equals 13 residues. Germline CDR1 MNHEY, CDR2 SVGAGI. With V trimmed by 4 bases and J by 10 bases, 2 bases remained unmatched. CDR3 sequence reads: CASSWTSGTEQFF. CDR3 nucleotide sequence: TGTGCCAGCAGTTGGACTAGCGGGACGGAGCAGTTCTTC.

This clonotype was counted at least ten times. The junction and the germline gene differ at one end; a read error may be behind it. The V call is TRBV28, the J call TRBJ2-6, with D possibly matching TRBD2 (6 bases). Germline V lookup: CDR1 MDHEN, CDR2 SYDVKM. The CDR3 covers 15 residues. DNA of the CDR3: TGTGCCAGCAGGGGGGGATCCCTTGGGGCCAACGTCCTTACTTTC. This translates into CASRGGSLGANVLTF.

This clonotype appeared a few times. The gene calls are TRBV20-1 and TRBJ2-3, with D tentatively TRBD2 (6 bases). Between the trimmed V and J ends, which lost 3 bases and 5 bases, there was a span of 15 bases. This CDR3 contains 14 residues. Germline V CDR1 and CDR2: DFQATT, SNEGSKA (reference sequence). The CDR3 loop is CSASSSSGLDTQYF. The CDR3 nucleotides are TGCAGTGCTAGCTCATCAAGCGGGCTAGATACGCAGTATTTT.

The CDR3 sequence is CASRQGQARTEAFF. The CDR3 DNA is TGTGCCAGCAGGCAGGGACAGGCTAGGACTGAAGCTTTCTTT. This chain joins TRBV2 and TRBJ1-1; TRBD1 matches 8 bases. This CDR3 contains 14 residues. V lost 6 bases to trimming and J lost 5 bases; unmatched junction nucleotides: 8. Germline values: CDR1 SNHLY, CDR2 FYNNEI.

The V and J genes are TRBV30 and TRBJ2-2, with 9 bases identical to TRBD1. The CDR3 sequence is 16 residues long. V shed 1 base and J 7 bases; nucleotides not matched to a gene: 10. CDR1 and CDR2 (germline): GTSNPN, SVGIG (reference sequence). CDR3 in DNA: TGTGCCTGGAGTGGCTGGACAGGGGATGATAACGGGGAGCTGTTTTTT. Encoded protein: CAWSGWTGDDNGELFF. The variable domain in full, completed from reference TRBV30 and TRBJ2-2, reads SQTIHQWPATLVQPVGSPLSLECTVEGTSNPNLYWYRQAAGRGLQLLFYSVGIGQISSEVPQNLSASRPQDRQFILSSKKLLLSDSGFYLCAWSGWTGDDNGELFFGEGSRLTVL.

The chain joins TRBV3-1 to TRBJ1-6; D gene uncertain. The V end lost 5 bases, the J end lost 7 bases, and 9 bases lay between the germline ends. The CDR3 contains 13 residues. Germline CDR1 and CDR2: LGHDT and YNNKEL (reference sequence). CDR3 sequence (DNA): TGTGCCAGCAGCTCCGTGAGCAATTCACCCCTCCACTTT. Protein sequence: CASSSVSNSPLHF.

This sequence joins TRBV5-6 and TRBJ2-6; D is uncertain. This CDR3 comprises 14 residues. Trimming left V 3 bases short and J 3 bases short, with 7 bases between. Germline V lookup: CDR1 SGHDT, CDR2 YYEEEE. The CDR3 nucleotides are TGTGCCAGCAGCTATAAGGGTGGGGCCAACGTCCTGACTTTC. Translating gives CASSYKGGANVLTF.

The chain couples TRBV18 to TRBJ2-7, with 9 nucleotides matching TRBD1. Trimming took 10 bases from V and 4 from J; bases not matched to a gene: 8. CDR3 length equals 13 residues. Germline V CDR1 and CDR2: KGHSH, LQKENI. The CDR3 reads CATLPGQGYEQYF. The CDR3 DNA sequence: TGTGCCACCCTACCGGGACAGGGATACGAGCAGTACTTC.

The chain joins TRBV6-5 to TRBJ1-2; D might be TRBD1 (5 bases). Germline V lookup: CDR1 MNHEY, CDR2 SVGAGI. V lost 3 bases and J 5 bases, leaving 13 bases between the germline ends. This CDR3 contains 14 residues. The CDR3 is CASSYGDLTYGYTF. The CDR3 region has the DNA TGTGCCAGCAGTTATGGGGACCTAACATATGGCTACACCTTC.

The V gene is TRBV15, the J gene TRBJ2-1, with 9 bases aligning to TRBD2. The CDR3 is made up of 16 amino acids. V dropped 1 base and J dropped 4; count of bases not matched to a gene: 5. Germline CDR1 reads LNHNV; CDR2 reads YYDKDF (reference sequence). The CDR3 protein is CATSRGLAVPYNEQFF. The CDR3 region has the DNA TGTGCCACCAGCAGAGGACTAGCGGTCCCATACAATGAGCAGTTCTTC.

This clonotype showed up many times. The chain employs TRBV27 and TRBJ1-6; perhaps TRBD1 as D (5 bases). Germline V gene lookup returns CDR1 MNHEY and CDR2 SMNVEV (reference sequence). V lost 5 bases, J lost 9 bases, and 14 bases lay in between. This CDR3 has 14 residues. The CDR3 region has the DNA TGTGCCAGCAGTCTCGACAGAGGGTTTTCACCCCTCCACTTT. Protein product: CASSLDRGFSPLHF.